The 18 T cell receptor beta chains presented below share a single source sample, sequenced in a study of T cells in Graves' hyperthyroidism and ophthalmopathy. TCR beta CDR3 regions were amplified from RNA. In the first-round RT-PCR of the TCR CDR3, the HTBI primer set was used. One entry per CDR3 protein, called by TCRdb with MiXCR from the multiplex PCR reads. The sample contains approximately 220,000 distinct CDR3 sequences, approximately 20% of which appear only once. The sample consisted of blood. These receptors all come from a middle-aged man with Graves' hyperthyroidism.

The table lists this clonotype with a few counts. The V gene is TRBV11-2, the J gene TRBJ1-6; D uncertain. V lost 4 bases to trimming and J lost 10 bases, with 8 bases between them. This CDR3 comprises 12 residues. Germline assignment: CDR1 SGHAT and CDR2 FQNNGV. The CDR3 protein is CASSSQTSPLHF. The CDR3 DNA reads as TGTGCCAGCAGCTCTCAAACCTCACCCCTCCACTTT.

V gene TRBV19 combines with J gene TRBJ2-1, with no clear D. This CDR3 is built from 15 residues. Germline V CDR1 and CDR2: LNHDA, SQIVND (reference sequence). Trimming cost V 3 bases and J 0 bases, with 9 bases left between them. DNA of the CDR3: TGTGCCAGTAGTATTGGGTGGAGCTCCTACAATGAGCAGTTCTTC. This encodes CASSIGWSSYNEQFF.

This clonotype came up many times. The rearrangement uses TRBV7-2 and TRBJ1-5, with TRBD1 as a possible D gene (5 bases). CDR3 length: 15 amino acids. Trimming stripped 5 bases from V and 0 bases from J, with 11 bases between. Germline CDR1 SGHTA, CDR2 FQGNSA. The CDR3 DNA follows: TGTGCCAGCAGCGAGGGGATTTATAGCAATCAGCCCCAGCATTTT. It specifies CASSEGIYSNQPQHF.

This clonotype was picked up many times. The V gene is TRBV3-1, the J gene TRBJ2-7, with a possible D match to TRBD2 (5 bases). The CDR3 has 12 amino acids. The ends were cut back, 1 base at V and 7 bases at J, with 8 bases in the middle. CDR1 and CDR2 (germline): LGHDT, YNNKEL (reference sequence). The CDR3 DNA reads as TGTGCCAGCAGCCAAGGAACTAGGGAGCAGTACTTC. Translated, it gives CASSQGTREQYF.

The chain has TRBV11-2 and TRBJ2-3; D might be TRBD2 (6 bases). Germline V gives CDR1 SGHAT, CDR2 FQNNGV. This CDR3 spans 15 amino acids. Trimming cost V 5 bases and J 4 bases, with 16 bases left between them. The CDR3 region has the DNA TGTGCCAGCAGCCCACCCGCGGGATCCGCAGATACGCAGTATTTT. Translating gives CASSPPAGSADTQYF.

The sample holds many counts of this clonotype. The chain employs TRBV3-1 and TRBJ2-1; perhaps TRBD2 as D (5 bases). The CDR3 is 16 amino acids. Germline V CDR1 and CDR2: LGHDT, YNNKEL (reference sequence). The V gene lost 4 bases and the J gene lost 0 bases, with 13 bases spanning the gap. The CDR3 is CASSLSLGSSYNEQFF. DNA of the CDR3: TGTGCCAGCAGCCTCTCCTTAGGGAGCTCCTACAATGAGCAGTTCTTC.

This clonotype was detected many times. The gene calls are TRBV5-8 and TRBJ1-4; 12 bases agree with TRBD1. The CDR3 sequence is 15 residues long. Trimming took 4 bases from V and 8 from J; bases not matched to a gene: 6. Germline V gene lookup returns CDR1 SGHTS and CDR2 YDEGEE. This CDR3 reads CASSNTGTGGEKLFF. CDR3 in DNA: TGTGCCAGCAGCAACACCGGGACAGGGGGCGAAAAACTGTTTTTT.

This clonotype showed up many times. The genes are TRBV18 and TRBJ1-4; 8 bases are shared with TRBD1. From germline, CDR1 is KGHSH and CDR2 LQKENI. V dropped 4 bases and J dropped 6; count of bases not matched to a gene: 10. The CDR3 spans 16 residues. CDR3 protein: CASSLSRTGLDEKLFF. Written as DNA, the CDR3 is TGTGCCAGCTCACTCTCCAGGACAGGGCTGGATGAAAAACTGTTTTTT.

The chain carries TRBV10-1 and TRBJ1-4, with D perhaps matching TRBD1 (5 bases). CDR3 length equals 13 residues. The germline CDR1 and CDR2 sequences are WNHNN and SYGVQD (reference sequence). With 6 bases removed from V and 10 bases from J, the gap between germline ends came to 15 bases. In nucleotides, the CDR3 is TGCGCCAGCAGGGCCCGGACAAGCGGAAAACTGTTTTTT. This gives the protein CASRARTSGKLFF.

This clonotype was detected many times. This chain connects TRBV5-1 to TRBJ1-1; D is uncertain. The V gene's germline CDR1 is SGHRS and CDR2 YFSETQ. Trimming cost V 0 bases and J 2 bases, with 8 bases left between them. The CDR3 consists of 14 residues. CDR3 bases: TGCGCCAGCAGCTTGGTGGGAGGAAACACTGAAGCTTTCTTT. Its translation is CASSLVGGNTEAFF.

The chain joins TRBV10-3 to TRBJ2-6; the D is unclear. With 3 bases removed from V and 4 bases from J, the gap between germline ends came to 10 bases. The CDR3 is 15 residues long. Germline CDR1 is ENHRY and CDR2 is SYGVKD. CDR3 loop: CAISEEVSGANVLTF. CDR3 nucleotide sequence: TGTGCCATCAGTGAAGAGGTGTCCGGGGCCAACGTCCTGACTTTC.

The J gene is TRBJ2-7, the V gene TRBV5-4; the D gene could be TRBD1 or TRBD2 (5 bases each). V lost 2 bases and J lost 0, with 9 bases in between. CDR1 SGHNT and CDR2 YYREEE come from the germline V gene (reference sequence). The CDR3 sequence is 14 residues long. The chain's CDR3 is CASSFMGDSYEQYF. In nucleotides, the CDR3 is TGTGCCAGCAGCTTTATGGGGGACTCCTACGAGCAGTACTTC.

The J gene is TRBJ1-2, the V gene TRBV2; no clear D. This CDR3 is built from 13 residues. The V gene's germline CDR1 is SNHLY and CDR2 FYNNEI. Trimming pared 1 base from V and 6 bases from J, leaving 9 bases between. The CDR3 DNA sequence: TGTGCCAGCAGTGAAGGCATGGCGGATGGCTACACCTTC. This gives the protein CASSEGMADGYTF.

A note on this clonotype: The germline gene is not matched at one end of the junction; a read error may be the cause. This chain links TRBV3-1 with TRBJ1-1, with 9 bases that match TRBD1. The germline V gene encodes CDR1 LGHDT and CDR2 YNNKEL (reference sequence). The CDR3 is made up of 16 amino acids. Here the CDR3 DNA reads TGTGCCAGCAGCCATCGACCGGGACAGGGTTACACTGAAGCTTCCTTT. It specifies CASSHRPGQGYTEASF.

This clonotype was detected only once. The chain links TRBV15 to TRBJ2-3; D is perhaps TRBD1 (5 bases). This CDR3 region has 15 residues. V dropped 3 bases and J dropped 2 bases, with 12 bases sitting between them. Germline loops: CDR1 LNHNV, CDR2 YYDKDF (reference sequence). The chain's CDR3 is CATSSPWGITDTQYF. As DNA, the CDR3 is TGTGCCACCAGCAGCCCCTGGGGCATCACAGATACGCAGTATTTT.

This clonotype has a count of ten or more. The gene calls are TRBV6-1 and TRBJ2-7, with D maybe TRBD2 (7 bases). Germline CDR1 is MNHNS and CDR2 is SASEGT. V was clipped by 6 bases and J by 12 bases, with 21 bases between them. CDR3 length: 13 amino acids. The DNA for the CDR3 is TGTGCCAGCAGAGCTAAACCGACGGGGGGCCTGTACTTC. Amino acids: CASRAKPTGGLYF.

This clonotype has a count of ten or more. The chain joins TRBV27 to TRBJ2-2; 8 nucleotides agree with TRBD1. V lost 3 bases to trimming and J lost 4 bases; unmatched junction nucleotides: 13. CDR1 is MNHEY, CDR2 SMNVEV, per germline (reference sequence). The CDR3 runs to 18 residues. DNA for the CDR3: TGTGCCAGCAGTTTTGACACCCCAGGGGGCCGGGGCACCGGGGAGCTGTTTTTT. Translated: CASSFDTPGGRGTGELFF.

This clonotype was recorded many times. The chain couples TRBV5-1 to TRBJ2-7, with D perhaps TRBD1 (5 bases). This CDR3 is 13 amino acids long. The germline V gene encodes CDR1 SGHRS and CDR2 YFSETQ. The V gene lost 2 bases and the J gene lost 5 bases, with 11 bases spanning the gap. The CDR3 sequence is CASSFSGFHEQYF. DNA for the CDR3: TGCGCCAGCAGCTTTTCAGGGTTCCACGAGCAGTACTTC.